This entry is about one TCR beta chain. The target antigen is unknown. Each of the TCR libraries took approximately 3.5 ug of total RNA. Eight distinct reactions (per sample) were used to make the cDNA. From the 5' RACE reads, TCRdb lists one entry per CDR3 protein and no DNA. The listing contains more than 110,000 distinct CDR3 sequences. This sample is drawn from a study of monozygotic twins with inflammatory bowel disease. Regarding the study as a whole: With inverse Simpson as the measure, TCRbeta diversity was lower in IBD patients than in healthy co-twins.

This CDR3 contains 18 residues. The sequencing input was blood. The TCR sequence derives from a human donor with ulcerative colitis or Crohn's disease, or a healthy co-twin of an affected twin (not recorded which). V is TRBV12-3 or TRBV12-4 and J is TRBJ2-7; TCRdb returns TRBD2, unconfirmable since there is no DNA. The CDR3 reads CASTLTGTSGSMPYEQYF.